The entry that follows covers one T cell receptor (beta chain) sequence. Its matching antigen is unknown. PCR primers comprised 60 Vbeta and 13 Jbeta primers. Using immunoSEQ multiplex PCR, the repertoire was profiled, and TCRdb retains in-frame clones only, with some absent. The sample has 130,000 or so clones; around 81% are singletons. The data belong to a study of cytomegalovirus exposure and HLA in healthy donors. Findings and limits, study-wide: Earlier analysis found most TCR beta V segments productive about 90% or about 30% of the time. Later genetic work tied a missense DCLRE1C variant to beta-chain V and J trimming. Cytomegalovirus association was assigned to about 150 TCR beta chains. Most TCR sequences were uncommon, yet certain public TCRs appeared in many donors.

V was clipped by 3 bases and J by 5 bases; unmatched bases: 5. The CDR3 contains 14 residues. Looked up from germline, CDR1 is SGDLS and CDR2 is YYNGEE. This clonotype was obtained from a middle-aged woman in good health and CMV-seronegative. Sequenced material: PBMCs. The J gene is TRBJ2-5, the V gene TRBV9; 9 nucleotides agree with TRBD1. The CDR3 nucleotides are TGTGCCAGCAGCGGACAGGGGGGAGTGGAGACCCAGTACTTC. It codes for CASSGQGGVETQYF.